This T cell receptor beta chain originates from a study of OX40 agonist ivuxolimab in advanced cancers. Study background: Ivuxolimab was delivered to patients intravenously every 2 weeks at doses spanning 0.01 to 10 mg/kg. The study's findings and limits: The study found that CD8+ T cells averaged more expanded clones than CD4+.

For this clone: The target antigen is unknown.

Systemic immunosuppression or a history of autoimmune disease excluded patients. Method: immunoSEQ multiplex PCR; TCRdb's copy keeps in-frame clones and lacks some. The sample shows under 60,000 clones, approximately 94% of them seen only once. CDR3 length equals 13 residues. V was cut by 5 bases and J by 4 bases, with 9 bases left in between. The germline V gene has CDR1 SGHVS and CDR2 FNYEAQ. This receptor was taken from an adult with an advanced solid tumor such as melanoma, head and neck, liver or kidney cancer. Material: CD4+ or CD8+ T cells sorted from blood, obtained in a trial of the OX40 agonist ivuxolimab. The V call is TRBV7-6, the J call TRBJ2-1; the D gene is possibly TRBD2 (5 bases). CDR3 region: CASSQGLYNEQFF. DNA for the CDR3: TGTGCCAGCAGCCAAGGACTGTACAATGAGCAGTTCTTC.